The subject of this entry is one T cell receptor (beta chain). Deletions cut 6 bases from V and 1 base from J, with 12 bases between. CDR3 length: 14 residues. The germline V gene has CDR1 LNHDA and CDR2 SQIVND (reference sequence). The repertoire was sequenced with immunoSEQ multiplex PCR; TCRdb's copy has only in-frame clones and lacks some. This sample has more than 500,000 clones, with 85% to 95% found just once. This sample was taken from a study of shared clonotypes between healthy human individuals. It was CD45RO-negative cells, positively selected for CCR7, that made up naive CD8 cells, with terminally differentiated effector memory CD45RA+ cells excluded.

This clonotype was obtained from a woman in her thirties in good health. This chain connects TRBV19 to TRBJ2-5, with a weak D call TRBD2 (5 bases). The sequenced sample consisted of naive CD8+ T cells sorted from blood. The chain's CDR3 is CASSLTGSQETQYF. DNA of the CDR3: TGTGCCAGTAGCTTGACGGGATCCCAAGAGACCCAGTACTTC.